The T cell receptor (beta chain) described here comes from a study of blood T cell repertoires in COVID-19. The CDR3 is 15 amino acids. Using immunoSEQ multiplex PCR, the repertoire was profiled, and TCRdb retains in-frame clones only, with some absent. The sample lists some 250,000 clones; 91% were seen once. The chain uses TRBV21-1 and TRBJ2-7; TRBD2 is the table's D call, not checked against the DNA. TRBV21-1 is termed a pseudogene. This sequence was found in a human donor in a cohort exposed to, infected with or recovered from COVID-19 (not recorded which). The donor label of this sample is uncertain. Sequences were obtained from PBMCs or T cells enriched from blood (not recorded which). CDR3 amino acids: CASSAWAGHSYEQYF. As DNA, the CDR3 is TGTGCCAGCAGCGCCTGGGCGGGCCACTCCTACGAGCAGTACTTC.